This TCR beta chain was captured in a study of T cells after yellow fever vaccination. About the study: Preparation of the low-cell-number fractions used SMART-Seq v4 Ultra Low Input.

Study conclusions and caveats: The secondary T-cell response peaked on day 5, not day 15, but was weaker. Booster sampling recovered most clones from primary vaccination (roughly 97% CD4, roughly 86% CD8). Abundant clonotypes from the bulk population could contaminate FACS-sorted repertoires.

The germline V and J ends were trimmed by 4 bases and 6 bases, with 9 bases remaining between them. This CDR3 is built from 13 residues. TCRdb independently ran MiXCR on the 5' RACE reads; one entry per CDR3 protein. The sample has some 350,000 distinct CDR3 sequences, 3% to 4.5% seen once. This clonotype was recorded a few times. No antigen is known for it. This receptor was obtained from a man in his late teens or twenties who received the YFV17D yellow fever vaccine. The chain couples TRBV12-3 or TRBV12-4 to TRBJ2-2; TRBD1 might be the D (6 bases). The sequenced sample was PBMCs, obtained 5 days after the yellow fever booster vaccination. The CDR3 sequence is CASSYRAPGELFF. CDR3 in DNA: TGTGCCAGCAGTTACAGGGCCCCCGGGGAGCTGTTTTTT.